This TCR beta chain derives from a study of CD4 T cells in relation to SARS-CoV-2 and coronaviruses. General observations from the study: In around 60% of donors, memory CD4+ clonotypes crossrecognized SARS-CoV-2 and at least one common cold coronavirus spike. Each donor contributed either pre-pandemic or post-infection samples, not both.

The unexposed donors gave CD4+ T cells in about 2010-2019, prior to COVID-19. Cryopreserved PBMCs were CD4-enriched, then split into naive and memory cells. The method was immunoSEQ multiplex PCR; TCRdb's version includes in-frame clones alone and lacks a portion of them. The data show approximately 70,000 clones, over 90% seen once. A note on this clone: Antigen specificity is unknown.

CDR1 and CDR2 from the germline V gene are SGHRS and YFSETQ. This CDR3 is built from 14 residues. V lost 4 bases, J lost 6 bases, and 14 bases lay in between. The specimen sequenced was naive CD4+ T cells from PBMCs. Subset given: naive CD4+ T cells isolated by negative enrichment. The rearrangement links TRBV5-1 to TRBJ2-1; no reliable D call. The clonotype was recovered from a human donor in good health. The CDR3 DNA sequence: TGCGCCAGCAGCAAAGTTCGGGCCGCCAATGAGCAGTTCTTC. Encoded protein: CASSKVRAANEQFF.